Listed here are 17 T cell receptor beta chains from one sample, sequenced in a study of quantifying T cell responses using KT2 cells. Study overall: RNA was reverse transcribed with TCR alpha and beta constant-region primers.

Each cDNA got a UMI-containing oligo ligated at its 3' end. First-round PCR used roughly 4 cycles and beta primers RC1.1 and RC1.2 covering TRBC1 and TRBC2. TCRdb passed the UMI-ligation and nested PCR reads through MiXCR, listing each CDR3 protein once. The sample lists 25,000 to 40,000 distinct CDR3 sequences; 10% were seen once. The specimen sequenced was PBMCs spiked with cells of the T cell clone KT2. The receptor source for this set is a human donor.

This clonotype was counted a few times. The gene calls are TRBV5-1 and TRBJ1-1; D gene ambiguous. The CDR3 contains 16 residues. Germline lookup yields CDR1 SGHRS and CDR2 YFSETQ. Trimming took 0 bases from V and 0 from J, leaving 12 bases between them. CDR3 nucleotides: TGCGCCAGCAGCTTGGAGGGTGGCGGATTGAACACTGAAGCTTTCTTT. Translating gives CASSLEGGGLNTEAFF.

This clonotype occurred a few times. The chain recombines TRBV6-2 or TRBV6-3 with TRBJ2-3, with 9 bases lining up with TRBD2. The CDR3 has 16 amino acids. Trimming removed 8 bases from V and 5 bases from J; junction bases left unmatched: 14. In germline, CDR1 is MNHEY, CDR2 SVGEGT. This CDR3 reads CASSSPAREGKDTQYF. In DNA, the CDR3 is TGTGCCAGCTCAAGCCCAGCGCGGGAGGGTAAAGATACGCAGTATTTT.

This clonotype was counted between two and nine times. The junction does not match germline at one end; this may be a read error. CDR3 residues: CASRLAGGASEQYF. In nucleotides, the CDR3 is TGTGCCAGCAGGTTAGCGGGAGGGGCCAGCGAGCAGTACTTC. The chain recombines TRBV11-2 with TRBJ2-7, with 11 bases lining up with TRBD2. The CDR3 covers 14 residues. CDR1 and CDR2 from the germline V gene are SGHAT and FQNNGV.

This clonotype has ten or more counts. This sequence joins TRBV7-9 and TRBJ1-6, with unresolved D. V was cut by 3 bases and J by 7 bases, with 7 bases left in between. The CDR3 sequence is 13 residues long. In germline, CDR1 is SEHNR, CDR2 FQNEAQ (reference sequence). In nucleotides, the CDR3 is TGTGCCAGCAGCTTTTACGGGAATTCACCCCTCCACTTT. It yields the protein CASSFYGNSPLHF.

This clonotype was recorded a few times. The V call is TRBV5-1, the J call TRBJ2-7; TRBD1 matches 11 bases. This CDR3 region has 16 residues. After removal of 0 bases from V and 2 bases from J, the junction contained 4 bases not matched to a gene. Looked up from germline, CDR1 is SGHRS and CDR2 is YFSETQ. Written as DNA, the CDR3 is TGCGCCAGCAGCTTGGCCGGGGGACAGGGGGCCTACGAGCAGTACTTC. This sequence encodes CASSLAGGQGAYEQYF. The full variable domain, its missing parts supplied by reference TRBV5-1 and TRBJ2-7, is KAGVTQTPRYLIKTRGQQVTLSCSPISGHRSVSWYQQTPGQGLQFLFEYFSETQRNKGNFPGRFSGRQFSNSRSEMNVSTLELGDSALYLCASSLAGGQGAYEQYFGPGTRLTVT.

In its sample, this clonotype was seen a few times. This chain joins TRBV6-5 and TRBJ2-2; no clear D. V was trimmed by 2 bases and J by 6 bases, leaving 4 bases between them. The CDR3 is made up of 12 amino acids. Germline V gives CDR1 MNHEY, CDR2 SVGAGI. The DNA of the CDR3 is TGTGCCAGCAGTTACGGGGCCGGGGAGCTGTTTTTT. It encodes CASSYGAGELFF.

This clonotype has more than one count but fewer than ten. The V gene is TRBV14, the J gene TRBJ2-3; a possible D gene is TRBD2 (6 bases). V was pared by 0 bases and J by 8 bases, with 12 bases between. Per germline, CDR1 SGHDN and CDR2 FVKESK. There are 14 residues in the CDR3. The CDR3 here is CASSQEGGWATQYF. As DNA, the CDR3 is TGTGCCAGCAGCCAAGAGGGAGGATGGGCTACGCAGTATTTT.

In its sample, this clonotype was seen a few times. The chain has TRBV6-5 and TRBJ1-1; D gene unclear. V lost 1 base to trimming and J lost 5 bases, with 5 bases between them. This CDR3 region has 12 residues. Germline V gives CDR1 MNHEY, CDR2 SVGAGI. CDR3 loop: CASSYWGTEAFF. The CDR3 DNA follows: TGTGCCAGCAGTTACTGGGGAACTGAAGCTTTCTTT.

This chain uses TRBV6-6 with TRBJ2-7, with a possible D match to TRBD2 (6 bases). Trimming cost V 6 bases and J 0 bases, with 9 bases left between them. CDR1 MNHNY and CDR2 SVGAGI come from the germline V gene (reference sequence). The CDR3 sequence is 13 residues long. CDR3 loop: CASSLSGSYEQYF. DNA of the CDR3: TGTGCCAGCAGCCTTAGCGGCTCCTACGAGCAGTACTTC.

The chain joins TRBV12-3 or TRBV12-4 to TRBJ2-7; D perhaps matches TRBD2 (7 bases). The length of the CDR3 is 15 residues. The germline V and J ends were trimmed by 7 bases and 2 bases, with 18 bases remaining between them. DNA of the CDR3: TGTGCCAGCACCTTCCAGGGCGGGGGCCCCTACGAGCAGTACTTC. Translating gives CASTFQGGGPYEQYF.

The chain employs TRBV28 and TRBJ1-1; possibly TRBD1 for D (6 bases). CDR1 and CDR2 (germline): MDHEN, SYDVKM. The CDR3 runs to 12 residues. With 5 bases removed from V and 8 bases from J, the gap between germline ends came to 12 bases. The DNA for the CDR3 is TGTGCCAGCAGTGGGACATCTATAGAAGCTTTCTTT. This codes for CASSGTSIEAFF.

This clonotype showed up just a few times. The chain joins TRBV5-1 to TRBJ1-2; D is unresolved. Between the trimmed V and J ends, which lost 3 bases and 6 bases, there was a span of 9 bases. CDR3 size: 12 residues. Germline values: CDR1 SGHRS, CDR2 YFSETQ. DNA of the CDR3: TGCGCCAGCAGCTCGGACTTAGATGGCTACACCTTC. It encodes CASSSDLDGYTF.

The chain carries TRBV30 and TRBJ1-4, with TRBD1 matching 8 bases. With V trimmed by 0 bases and J by 0 bases, 15 bases remained unmatched. This CDR3 is built from 20 residues. Per the germline V gene, CDR1 is GTSNPN and CDR2 is SVGIG (reference sequence). CDR3 nucleotide sequence: TGTGCCTGGAGTGTAACTCGTTCGGGGACAGGCATCACAACTAATGAAAAACTGTTTTTT. Encoded protein: CAWSVTRSGTGITTNEKLFF.

The rearrangement joins TRBV12-3 or TRBV12-4 to TRBJ1-6; D gene uncertain. The length of the CDR3 is 16 residues. V was cut by 4 bases and J by 5 bases, with 15 bases left in between. As DNA, the CDR3 is TGTGCCAGCAGTTCCAGGCCAGGACGGCATAATTCACCCCTCCACTTT. Its protein product is CASSSRPGRHNSPLHF.

In its sample, this clonotype was seen a few times. CDR3 nucleotide sequence: TGTGCCAGCAGTTTGGGGTTTTCACCCCTCCACTTT. Amino acid sequence: CASSLGFSPLHF. The V and J genes are TRBV12-3 or TRBV12-4 and TRBJ1-6; D is unclear. The V end lost 3 bases, the J end lost 9 bases, and 6 bases lay between the germline ends. The CDR3 covers 12 residues.

This rearrangement joins TRBV5-4 to TRBJ2-5; 12 nucleotides line up with TRBD2. Germline V CDR1 and CDR2: SGHNT, YYREEE (reference sequence). The CDR3 runs to 15 residues. With V trimmed by 3 bases and J by 6 bases, 6 bases remained unmatched. The CDR3 here is CASSSPTSGGQTQYF. CDR3 DNA sequence: TGTGCCAGCAGCTCACCGACTAGCGGGGGACAGACCCAGTACTTC.

This clonotype has only one observation. A read error is possible here, since a much larger clone lies one base away. Given the absence of the conserved phenylalanine or tryptophan at the CDR3 end, a read error is likely. This chain links TRBV12-3 or TRBV12-4 with TRBJ2-6, with D possibly being TRBD2 (6 bases). The CDR3 has 16 amino acids. V was trimmed by 2 bases and J by 0 bases, leaving 8 bases between them. In nucleotides, the CDR3 is TGTGCCAGCAGTTTATACGGGGGCTCTGGGGCCAACGTCCTGACTTCC. Amino acid sequence: CASSLYGGSGANVLTS.